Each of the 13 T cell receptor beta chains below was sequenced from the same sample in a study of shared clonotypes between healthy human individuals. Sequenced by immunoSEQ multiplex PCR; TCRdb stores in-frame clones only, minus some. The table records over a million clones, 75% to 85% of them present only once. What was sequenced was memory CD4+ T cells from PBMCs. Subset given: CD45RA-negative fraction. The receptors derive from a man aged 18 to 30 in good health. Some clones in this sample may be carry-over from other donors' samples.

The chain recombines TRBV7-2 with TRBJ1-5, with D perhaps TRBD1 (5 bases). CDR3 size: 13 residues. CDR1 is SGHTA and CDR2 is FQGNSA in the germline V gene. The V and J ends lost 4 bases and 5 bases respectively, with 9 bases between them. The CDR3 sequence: CASSSWGDQPQHF. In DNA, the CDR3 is TGTGCCAGCAGCTCCTGGGGGGATCAGCCCCAGCATTTT.

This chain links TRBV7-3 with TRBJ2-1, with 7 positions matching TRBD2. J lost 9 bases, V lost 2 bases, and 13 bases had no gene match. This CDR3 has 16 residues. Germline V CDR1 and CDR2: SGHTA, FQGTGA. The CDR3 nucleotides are TGTGCCAGCAGCTTAGGTATTGGCGGGAGCATGGGTGAGCAGTTCTTC. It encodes CASSLGIGGSMGEQFF.

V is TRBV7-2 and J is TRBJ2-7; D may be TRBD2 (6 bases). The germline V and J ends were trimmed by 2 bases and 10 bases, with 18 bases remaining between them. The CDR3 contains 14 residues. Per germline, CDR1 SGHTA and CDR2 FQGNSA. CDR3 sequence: CASSLYRLALKQYF. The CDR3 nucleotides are TGTGCCAGCAGCTTATATCGCCTAGCGCTGAAACAGTACTTC.

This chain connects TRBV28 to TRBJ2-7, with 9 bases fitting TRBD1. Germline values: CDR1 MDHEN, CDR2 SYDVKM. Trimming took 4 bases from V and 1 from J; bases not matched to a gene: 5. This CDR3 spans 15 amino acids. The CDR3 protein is CASSSWGQGSYEQYF. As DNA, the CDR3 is TGTGCCAGCAGTTCGTGGGGACAGGGATCCTACGAGCAGTACTTC.

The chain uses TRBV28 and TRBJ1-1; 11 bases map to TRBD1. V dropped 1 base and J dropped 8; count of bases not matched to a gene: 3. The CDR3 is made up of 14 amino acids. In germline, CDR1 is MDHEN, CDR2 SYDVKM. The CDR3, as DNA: TGTGCCAGCAGTTTATACGGGACAGGGGGAGAAGCTTTCTTT. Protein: CASSLYGTGGEAFF.

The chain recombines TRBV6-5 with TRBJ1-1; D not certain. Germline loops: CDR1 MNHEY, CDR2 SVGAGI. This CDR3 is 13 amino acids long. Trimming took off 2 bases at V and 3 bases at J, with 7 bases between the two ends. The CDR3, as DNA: TGTGCCAGCAGTTACAGGGTCTACACTGAAGCTTTCTTT. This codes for CASSYRVYTEAFF.

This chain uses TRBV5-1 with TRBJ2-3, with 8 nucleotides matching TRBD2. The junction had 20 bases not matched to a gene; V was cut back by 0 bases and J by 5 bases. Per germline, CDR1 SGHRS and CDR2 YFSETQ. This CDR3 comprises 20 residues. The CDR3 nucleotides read TGCGCCAGCAGCTTGGAGGCCCAGCGGGGGCCCGGGTGGCGTGAAGATACGCAGTATTTT. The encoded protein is CASSLEAQRGPGWREDTQYF.

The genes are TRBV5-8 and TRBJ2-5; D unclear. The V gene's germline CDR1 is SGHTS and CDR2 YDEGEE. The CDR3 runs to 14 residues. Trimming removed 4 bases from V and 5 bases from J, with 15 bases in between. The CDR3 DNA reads TGTGCCAGCAGCAGATTACATGGCCTGGAGACCCAGTACTTC. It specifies CASSRLHGLETQYF.

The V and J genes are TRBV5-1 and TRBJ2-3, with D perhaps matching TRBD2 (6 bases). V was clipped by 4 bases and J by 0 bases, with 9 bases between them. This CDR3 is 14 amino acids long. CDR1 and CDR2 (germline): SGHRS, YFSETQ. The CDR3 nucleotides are TGCGCCAGCAGCGCGGGGACTAGCACAGATACGCAGTATTTT. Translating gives CASSAGTSTDTQYF.

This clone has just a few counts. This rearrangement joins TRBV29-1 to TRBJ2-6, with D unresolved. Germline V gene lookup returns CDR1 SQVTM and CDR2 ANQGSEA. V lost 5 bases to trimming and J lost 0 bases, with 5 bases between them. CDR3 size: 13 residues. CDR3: CSVWGSGANVLTF. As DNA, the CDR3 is TGCAGCGTTTGGGGCTCTGGGGCCAACGTCCTGACTTTC.

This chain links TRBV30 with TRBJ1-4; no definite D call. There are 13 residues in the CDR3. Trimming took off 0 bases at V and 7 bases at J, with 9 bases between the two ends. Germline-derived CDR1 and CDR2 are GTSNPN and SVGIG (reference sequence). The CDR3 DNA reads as TGTGCCTGGAGTGTAAGCGGGATTGAAAAACTGTTTTTT. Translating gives CAWSVSGIEKLFF.

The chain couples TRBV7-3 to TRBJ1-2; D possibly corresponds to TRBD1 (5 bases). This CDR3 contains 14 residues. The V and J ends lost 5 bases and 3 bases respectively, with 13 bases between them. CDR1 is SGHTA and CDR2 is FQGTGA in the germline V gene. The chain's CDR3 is CASSPARAYYGYTF. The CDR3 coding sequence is TGTGCCAGCAGCCCTGCCAGGGCCTACTATGGCTACACCTTC.

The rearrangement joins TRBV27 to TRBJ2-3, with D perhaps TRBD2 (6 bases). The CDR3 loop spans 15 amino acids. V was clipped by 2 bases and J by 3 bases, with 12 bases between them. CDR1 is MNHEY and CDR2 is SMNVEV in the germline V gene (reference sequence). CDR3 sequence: CASSLGGVGTDTQYF. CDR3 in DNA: TGTGCCAGCAGTTTAGGCGGGGTGGGGACAGATACGCAGTATTTT.